These T cell receptor beta chains were read from a single sample in a study of cytomegalovirus exposure and HLA in healthy donors. This table comes from immunoSEQ multiplex PCR, and its TCRdb copy is limited to in-frame clones, with some not included. The sample records fewer than 250,000 clones, about nine tenths being singletons. The sequenced material came from PBMCs. The receptors derive from a woman between 18 and 29 years old in good health and CMV-seropositive. Each CDR3 is given without its conserved first and last residue. A D gene is named only where the DNA matches it firmly.

CDR3 length | D gene | J gene | V gene | CDR3 protein
10 | . | TRBJ2-7 | TRBV7-9 | ASSPLPYEQY
11 | . | TRBJ2-7 | TRBV30 | AWDMTDSYEQY
13 | TRBD1 | TRBJ1-2 | TRBV5-4 | ASSLARQGPRGYT
10 | . | TRBJ1-1 | TRBV5-6 | ASSLGNREGF
12 | . | TRBJ1-4 | TRBV6-5 | ASSYDRFNEKLF
12 | TRBD2 | TRBJ2-7 | TRBV27 | ASSLSGGGYEQY
12 | . | TRBJ1-5 | TRBV19 | ASSPPGGNQPQH
12 | . | TRBJ2-3 | TRBV4-2 | ASSQAGREDTQY
14 | TRBD1 | TRBJ2-2 | TRBV7-9 | ASSSRQGVFGGELF
14 | TRBD2 | TRBJ2-1 | TRBV4-2 | ASSQAGTSGRKEQF
16 | TRBD1 | TRBJ2-1 | TRBV7-8 | ASSLVHYEQGTYNEQF
15 | . | TRBJ2-7 | TRBV13 | ASSPSNRSYPRGEQY
10 | TRBD1 | TRBJ2-7 | TRBV6-5 | ASGQGAGEQY
14 | TRBD1 | TRBJ2-2 | TRBV6-6 | ASGEGQAMNTGELF
10 | TRBD2 | TRBJ2-7 | TRBV6-1 | ASTSGVYEQY
12 | . | TRBJ1-1 | TRBV9 | ASSVLDMNTEAF
13 | . | TRBJ2-5 | TRBV14 | ASSQDIGVRETQY
12 | . | TRBJ1-5 | TRBV7-8 | ASSSRGGNQPQH
16 | TRBD2 | TRBJ2-1 | TRBV11-2 | ASSLALAGGYSYNEQF